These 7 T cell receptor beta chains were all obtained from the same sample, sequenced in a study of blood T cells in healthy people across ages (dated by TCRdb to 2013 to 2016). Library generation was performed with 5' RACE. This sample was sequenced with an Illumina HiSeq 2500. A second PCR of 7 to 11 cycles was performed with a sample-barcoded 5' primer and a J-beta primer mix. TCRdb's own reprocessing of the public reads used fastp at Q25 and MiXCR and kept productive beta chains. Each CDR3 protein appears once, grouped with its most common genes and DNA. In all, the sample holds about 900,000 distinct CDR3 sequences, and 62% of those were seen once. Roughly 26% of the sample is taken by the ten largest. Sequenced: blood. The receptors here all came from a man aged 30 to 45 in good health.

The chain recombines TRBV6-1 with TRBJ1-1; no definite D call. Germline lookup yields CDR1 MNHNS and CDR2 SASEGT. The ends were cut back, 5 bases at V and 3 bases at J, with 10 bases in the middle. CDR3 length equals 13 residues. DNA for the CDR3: TGTGCCAGCAGTATACGGACGGACACTGAAGCTTTCTTT. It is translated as CASSIRTDTEAFF.

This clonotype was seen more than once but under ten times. CDR3 sequence (DNA): TGTGCCAGCAGTTCCAGTGGGCCTGGCTACACCTTC. It translates to CASSSSGPGYTF. The V call is TRBV12-3 or TRBV12-4, the J call TRBJ1-2; the D is unclear. The CDR3 consists of 12 residues. The V gene lost 4 bases and the J gene lost 7 bases, with 10 bases spanning the gap.

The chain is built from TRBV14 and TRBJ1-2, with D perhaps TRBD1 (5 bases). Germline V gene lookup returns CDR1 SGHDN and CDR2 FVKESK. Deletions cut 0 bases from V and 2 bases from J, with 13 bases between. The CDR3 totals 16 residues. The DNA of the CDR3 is TGTGCCAGCAGCCAAGATGAGAAAAGGGGCAACTATGGCTACACCTTC. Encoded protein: CASSQDEKRGNYGYTF. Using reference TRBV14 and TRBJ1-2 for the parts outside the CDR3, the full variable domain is EAGVTQFPSHSVIEKGQTVTLRCDPISGHDNLYWYRRVMGKEIKFLLHFVKESKQDESGMPNNRFLAERTGGTYSTLKVQPAELEDSGVYFCASSQDEKRGNYGYTFGSGTRLTVV.

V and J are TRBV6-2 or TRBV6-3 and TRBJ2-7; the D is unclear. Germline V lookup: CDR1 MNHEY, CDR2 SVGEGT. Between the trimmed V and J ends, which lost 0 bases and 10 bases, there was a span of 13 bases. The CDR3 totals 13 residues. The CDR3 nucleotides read TGTGCCAGCAGTTACTCGACGCCTACTAACCAGTACTTC. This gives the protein CASSYSTPTNQYF.

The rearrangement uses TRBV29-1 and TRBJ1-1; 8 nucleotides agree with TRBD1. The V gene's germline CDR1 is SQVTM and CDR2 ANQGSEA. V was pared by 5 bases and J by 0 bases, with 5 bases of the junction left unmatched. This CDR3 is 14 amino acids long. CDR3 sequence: CSVLTGGLNTEAFF. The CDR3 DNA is TGCAGCGTTTTAACAGGGGGTCTGAACACTGAAGCTTTCTTT.

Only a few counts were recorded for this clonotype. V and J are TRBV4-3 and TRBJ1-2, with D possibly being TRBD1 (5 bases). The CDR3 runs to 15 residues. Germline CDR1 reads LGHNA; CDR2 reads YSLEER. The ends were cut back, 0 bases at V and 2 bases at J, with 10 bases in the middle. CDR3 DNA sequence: TGCGCCAGCAGCCAAGATCCCGGACAAAACTATGGCTACACCTTC. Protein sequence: CASSQDPGQNYGYTF.

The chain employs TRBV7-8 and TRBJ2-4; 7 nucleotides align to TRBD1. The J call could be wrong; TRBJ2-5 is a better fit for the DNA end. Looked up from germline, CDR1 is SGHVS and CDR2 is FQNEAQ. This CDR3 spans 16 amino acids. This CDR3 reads CASSPGQVFGEETQYF. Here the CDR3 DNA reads TGTGCCAGCAGCCCCGGACAGGTTTTCGGCGAAGAGACCCAGTACTTC.